This T cell receptor (beta chain) was sequenced during a study of graft-versus-host responses after intestinal transplantation. Findings of the study overall: GvH clones were identified in recipient marrow, with some first appearing in ileum or blood.

V lost 4 bases and J lost 2, with 4 bases in between. The germline CDR1 and CDR2 sequences are SGHTA and FQGNSA. CDR3 length: 12 residues. The data were produced by immunoSEQ multiplex PCR, yet TCRdb's version contains in-frame clones alone and is incomplete. The table has approximately 60,000 clones, about nine tenths seen once; the top ten hold approximately 1.6%. Intraepithelial plus lamina propria lymphocytes were released by processing graft tissue. In regard to this clone: The antigen is unknown.

The receptor comes from a human patient who received an intestinal transplant, so some T cells may come from the graft donor. The chain joins TRBV7-2 to TRBJ2-3; no clear D gene. The sample here was ileum tissue, taken less than 400 days after transplant. In nucleotides, the CDR3 is TGTGCCAGCAGCTCCAACACAGATACGCAGTATTTT. Its protein product is CASSSNTDTQYF.